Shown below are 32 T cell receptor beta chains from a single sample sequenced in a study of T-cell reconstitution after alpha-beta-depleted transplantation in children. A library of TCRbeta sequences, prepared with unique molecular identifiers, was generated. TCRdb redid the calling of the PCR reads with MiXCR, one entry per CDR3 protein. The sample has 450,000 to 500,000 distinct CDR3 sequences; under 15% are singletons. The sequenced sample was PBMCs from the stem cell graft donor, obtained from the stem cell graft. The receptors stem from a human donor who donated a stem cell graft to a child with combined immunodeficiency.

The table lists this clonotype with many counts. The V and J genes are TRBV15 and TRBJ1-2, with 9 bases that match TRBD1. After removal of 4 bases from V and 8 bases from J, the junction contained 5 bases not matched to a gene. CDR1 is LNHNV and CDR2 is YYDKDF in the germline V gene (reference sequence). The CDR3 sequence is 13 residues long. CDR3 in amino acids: CATSMGTGTGYTF. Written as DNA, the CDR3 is TGTGCCACCAGCATGGGGACAGGGACCGGCTACACCTTC.

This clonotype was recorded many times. This CDR3 is CASSLEEISNQPQHF. The CDR3 region has the DNA TGTGCCAGCAGCTTAGAGGAAATAAGTAATCAGCCCCAGCATTTT. V usage is TRBV7-2 and J usage is TRBJ1-5, with D uncertain. V was clipped by 1 base and J by 4 bases, with 11 bases between them. This CDR3 comprises 15 residues. Germline values: CDR1 SGHTA, CDR2 FQGNSA.

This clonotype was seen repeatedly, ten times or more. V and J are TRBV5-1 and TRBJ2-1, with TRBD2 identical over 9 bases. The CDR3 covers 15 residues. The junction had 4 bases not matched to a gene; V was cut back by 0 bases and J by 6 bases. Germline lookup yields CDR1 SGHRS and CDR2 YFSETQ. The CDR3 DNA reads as TGCGCCAGCAGCTTGGGACTAGCGGAGTTCAATGAGCAGTTCTTC. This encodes CASSLGLAEFNEQFF.

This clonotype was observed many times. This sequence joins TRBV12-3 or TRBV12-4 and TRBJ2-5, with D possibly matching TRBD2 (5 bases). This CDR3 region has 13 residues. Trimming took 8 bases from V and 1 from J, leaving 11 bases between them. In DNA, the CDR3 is TGTGCCAGCGCCCTGGGAGTCCAAGAGACCCAGTACTTC. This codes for CASALGVQETQYF.

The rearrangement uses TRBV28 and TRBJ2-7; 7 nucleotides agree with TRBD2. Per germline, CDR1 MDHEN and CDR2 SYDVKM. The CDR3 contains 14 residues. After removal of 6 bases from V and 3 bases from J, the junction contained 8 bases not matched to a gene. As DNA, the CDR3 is TGTGCCAGCAGAGCGGGAAGGACCTTCTACGAGCAGTACTTC. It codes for CASRAGRTFYEQYF.

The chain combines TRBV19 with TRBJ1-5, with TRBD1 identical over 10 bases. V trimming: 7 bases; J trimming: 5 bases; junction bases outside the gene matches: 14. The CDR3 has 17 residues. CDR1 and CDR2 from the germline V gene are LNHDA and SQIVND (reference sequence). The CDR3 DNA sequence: TGTGCCAGTACCGGGACAGGGGCGCTTCAACCCCATCAGCCCCAGCATTTT. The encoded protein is CASTGTGALQPHQPQHF.

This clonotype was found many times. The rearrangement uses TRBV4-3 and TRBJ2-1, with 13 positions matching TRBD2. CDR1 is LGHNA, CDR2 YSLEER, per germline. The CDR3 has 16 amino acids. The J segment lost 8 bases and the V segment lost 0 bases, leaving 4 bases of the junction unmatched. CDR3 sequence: CASSQEFGLAGDEQFF. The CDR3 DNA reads TGCGCCAGCAGCCAAGAGTTTGGACTAGCGGGAGATGAGCAGTTCTTC.

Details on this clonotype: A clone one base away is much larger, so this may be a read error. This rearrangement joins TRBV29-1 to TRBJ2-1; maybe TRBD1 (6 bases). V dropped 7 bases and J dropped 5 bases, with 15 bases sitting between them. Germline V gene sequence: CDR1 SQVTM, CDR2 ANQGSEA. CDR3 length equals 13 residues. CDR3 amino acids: CSATGFPHNEQFF. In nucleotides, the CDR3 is TGCAGCGCCACAGGGTTCCCCCACAATGAGCAGTTCTTC.

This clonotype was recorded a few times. CDR3 region: CASSEVTASSGANVLTF. CDR3 DNA: TGTGCCAGCAGTGAAGTGACCGCGAGCTCTGGGGCCAACGTCCTGACTTTC. The genes are TRBV2 and TRBJ2-6, with D hard to call. V was cut by 1 base and J by 0 bases, with 10 bases left in between. CDR1 is SNHLY, CDR2 FYNNEI, per germline. The CDR3 is made up of 17 amino acids.

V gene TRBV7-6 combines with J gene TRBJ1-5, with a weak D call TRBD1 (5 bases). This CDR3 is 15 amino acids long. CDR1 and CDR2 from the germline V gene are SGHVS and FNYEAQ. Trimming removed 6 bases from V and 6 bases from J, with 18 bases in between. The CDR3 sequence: CASSPNPAGAQPQHF. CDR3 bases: TGTGCCAGCAGTCCCAACCCGGCTGGGGCTCAGCCCCAGCATTTT.

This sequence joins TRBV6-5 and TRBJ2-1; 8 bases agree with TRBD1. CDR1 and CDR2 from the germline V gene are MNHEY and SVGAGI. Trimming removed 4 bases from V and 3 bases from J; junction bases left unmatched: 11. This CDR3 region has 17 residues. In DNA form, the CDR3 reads TGTGCCAGCAGTTCCCGGGCAGGGGGCGACCTCTACAATGAGCAGTTCTTC. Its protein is CASSSRAGGDLYNEQFF.

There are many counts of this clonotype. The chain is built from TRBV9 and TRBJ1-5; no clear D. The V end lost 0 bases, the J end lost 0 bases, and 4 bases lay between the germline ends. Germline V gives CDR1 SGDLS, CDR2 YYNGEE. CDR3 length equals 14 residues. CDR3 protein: CASSVGDSNQPQHF. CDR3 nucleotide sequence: TGTGCCAGCAGCGTAGGGGATAGCAATCAGCCCCAGCATTTT.

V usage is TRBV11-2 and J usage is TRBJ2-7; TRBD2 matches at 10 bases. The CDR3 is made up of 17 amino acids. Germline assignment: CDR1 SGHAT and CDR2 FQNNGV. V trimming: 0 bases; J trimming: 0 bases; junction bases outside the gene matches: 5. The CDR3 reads CASSLEVLAGSSYEQYF. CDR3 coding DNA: TGTGCCAGCAGCTTAGAGGTACTAGCGGGGAGCTCCTACGAGCAGTACTTC. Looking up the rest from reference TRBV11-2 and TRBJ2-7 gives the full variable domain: EAGVAQSPRYKIIEKRQSVAFWCNPISGHATLYWYQQILGQGPKLLIQFQNNGVVDDSQLPKDRFSAERLKGVDSTLKIQPAKLEDSAVYLCASSLEVLAGSSYEQYFGPGTRLTVT.

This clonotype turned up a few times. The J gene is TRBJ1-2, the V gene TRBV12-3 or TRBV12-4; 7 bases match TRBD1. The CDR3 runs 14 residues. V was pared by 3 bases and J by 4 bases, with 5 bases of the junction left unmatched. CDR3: CASSLGQTIYGYTF. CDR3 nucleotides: TGTGCCAGCAGTTTGGGACAGACCATCTATGGCTACACCTTC.

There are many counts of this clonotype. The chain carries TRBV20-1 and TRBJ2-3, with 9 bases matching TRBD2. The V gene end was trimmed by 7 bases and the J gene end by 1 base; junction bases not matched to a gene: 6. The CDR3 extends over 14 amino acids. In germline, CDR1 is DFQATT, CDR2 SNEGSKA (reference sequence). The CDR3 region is CSGDSGGGTDTQYF. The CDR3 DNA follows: TGCAGTGGAGATAGCGGGGGAGGCACAGATACGCAGTATTTT.

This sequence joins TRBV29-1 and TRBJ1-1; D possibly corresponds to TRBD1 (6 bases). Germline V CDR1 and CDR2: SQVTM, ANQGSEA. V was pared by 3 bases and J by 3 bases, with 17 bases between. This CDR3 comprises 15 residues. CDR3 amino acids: CSVDGAGRGDTEAFF. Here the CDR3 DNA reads TGCAGCGTTGACGGCGCGGGAAGGGGGGACACTGAAGCTTTCTTT.

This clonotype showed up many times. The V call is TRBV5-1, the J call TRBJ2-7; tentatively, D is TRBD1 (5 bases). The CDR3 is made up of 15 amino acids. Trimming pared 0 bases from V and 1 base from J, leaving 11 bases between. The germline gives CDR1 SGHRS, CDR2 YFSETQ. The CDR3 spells CASSLGQRTSYEQYF. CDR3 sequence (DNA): TGCGCCAGCAGCTTGGGACAGCGAACATCCTACGAGCAGTACTTC. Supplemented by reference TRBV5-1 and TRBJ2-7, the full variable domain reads KAGVTQTPRYLIKTRGQQVTLSCSPISGHRSVSWYQQTPGQGLQFLFEYFSETQRNKGNFPGRFSGRQFSNSRSEMNVSTLELGDSALYLCASSLGQRTSYEQYFGPGTRLTVT.

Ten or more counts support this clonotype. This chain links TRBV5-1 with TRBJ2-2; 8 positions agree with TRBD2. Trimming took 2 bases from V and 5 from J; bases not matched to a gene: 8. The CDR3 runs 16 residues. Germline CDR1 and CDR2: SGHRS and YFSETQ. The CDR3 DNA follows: TGCGCCAGCAGCTTTAGCGGGATTGAAAAGACCGGGGAGCTGTTTTTT. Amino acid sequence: CASSFSGIEKTGELFF.

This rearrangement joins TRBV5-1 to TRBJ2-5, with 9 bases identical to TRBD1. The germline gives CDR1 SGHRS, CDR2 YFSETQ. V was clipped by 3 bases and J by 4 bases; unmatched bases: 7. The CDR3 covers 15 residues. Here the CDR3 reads CASSSDRQGGETQYF. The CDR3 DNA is TGCGCCAGCAGCTCCGACCGACAGGGGGGAGAGACCCAGTACTTC.

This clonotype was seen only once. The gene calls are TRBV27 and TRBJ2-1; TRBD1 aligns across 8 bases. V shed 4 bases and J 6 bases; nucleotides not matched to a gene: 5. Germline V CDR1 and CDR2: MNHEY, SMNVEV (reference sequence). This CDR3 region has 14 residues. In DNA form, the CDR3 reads TGTGCCAGCAGTTCGACAGGGGAATCCAATGAGCAGTTCTTC. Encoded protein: CASSSTGESNEQFF.

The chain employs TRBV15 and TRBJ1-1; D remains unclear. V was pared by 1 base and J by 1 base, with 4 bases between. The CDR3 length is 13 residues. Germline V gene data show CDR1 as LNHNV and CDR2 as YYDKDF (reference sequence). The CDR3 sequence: CATSRAGNTEAFF. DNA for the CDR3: TGTGCCACCAGCAGAGCTGGGAACACTGAAGCTTTCTTT.

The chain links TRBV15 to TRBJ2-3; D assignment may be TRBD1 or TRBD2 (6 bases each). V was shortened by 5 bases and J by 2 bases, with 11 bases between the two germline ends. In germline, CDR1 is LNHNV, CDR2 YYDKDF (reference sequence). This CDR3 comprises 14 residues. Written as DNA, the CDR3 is TGTGCCACCAGCGGGGGGCTTTACACAGATACGCAGTATTTT. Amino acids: CATSGGLYTDTQYF.

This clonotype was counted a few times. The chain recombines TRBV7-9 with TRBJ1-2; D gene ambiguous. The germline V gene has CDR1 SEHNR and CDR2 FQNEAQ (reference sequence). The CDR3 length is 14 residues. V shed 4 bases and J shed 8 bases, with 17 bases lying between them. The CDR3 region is CASSSLFAGRGYTF. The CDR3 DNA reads TGTGCCAGCAGCTCCCTCTTTGCTGGTAGGGGCTACACCTTC.

The CDR3 is CASSPDRVHFGELFF. Written as DNA, the CDR3 is TGTGCCAGCAGCCCGGACAGGGTCCATTTCGGGGAGCTGTTTTTT. The genes are TRBV3-1 and TRBJ2-2; 8 bases are shared with TRBD1. J was trimmed by 7 bases and V by 4 bases; bases with no gene match: 8. The CDR3 is 15 residues long. The germline V gene has CDR1 LGHDT and CDR2 YNNKEL (reference sequence).

The CDR3 nucleotides are TGTGCCAGCAGTTTATTCAGGGTGGATACGCAGTATTTT. It codes for CASSLFRVDTQYF. The rearrangement uses TRBV28 and TRBJ2-3; D is possibly TRBD1 (5 bases). V lost 1 base to trimming and J lost 6 bases, with 8 bases between them. Germline CDR1 reads MDHEN; CDR2 reads SYDVKM. The CDR3 contains 13 residues.

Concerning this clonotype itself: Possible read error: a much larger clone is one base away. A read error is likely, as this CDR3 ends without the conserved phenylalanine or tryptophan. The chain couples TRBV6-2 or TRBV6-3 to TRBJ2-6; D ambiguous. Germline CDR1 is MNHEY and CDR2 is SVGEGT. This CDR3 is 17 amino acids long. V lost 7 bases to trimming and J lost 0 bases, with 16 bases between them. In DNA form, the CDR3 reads TGTGCCAGCACGGCCGAGGAAGACATCTCTGGGGCCAACGTCCTGACTTCC. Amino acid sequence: CASTAEEDISGANVLTS.

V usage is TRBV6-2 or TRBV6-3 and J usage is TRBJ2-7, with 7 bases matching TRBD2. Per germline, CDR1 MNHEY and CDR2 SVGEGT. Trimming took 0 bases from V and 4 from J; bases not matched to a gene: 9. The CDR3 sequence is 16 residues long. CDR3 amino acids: CASSYSSGLRHYEQYF. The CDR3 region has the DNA TGTGCCAGCAGTTACTCGTCGGGACTACGACATTACGAGCAGTACTTC.

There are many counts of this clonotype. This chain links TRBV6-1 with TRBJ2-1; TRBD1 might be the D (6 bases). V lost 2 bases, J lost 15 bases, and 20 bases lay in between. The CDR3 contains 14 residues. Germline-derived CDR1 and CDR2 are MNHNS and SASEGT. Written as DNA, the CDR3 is TGTGCCAGCAGTGAACCTGACCCGACAGGTTGTGCGTTCTTC. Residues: CASSEPDPTGCAFF.

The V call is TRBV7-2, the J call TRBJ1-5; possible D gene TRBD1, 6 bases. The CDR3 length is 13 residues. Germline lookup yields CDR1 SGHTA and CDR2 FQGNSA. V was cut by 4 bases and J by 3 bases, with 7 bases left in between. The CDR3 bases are TGTGCCAGCAGCTGGGGGGCCAATCAGCCCCAGCATTTT. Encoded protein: CASSWGANQPQHF.

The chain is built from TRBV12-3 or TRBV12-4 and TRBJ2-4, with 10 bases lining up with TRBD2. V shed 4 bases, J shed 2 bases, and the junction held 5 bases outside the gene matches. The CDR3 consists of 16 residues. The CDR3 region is CASSSRTSGTKNIQYF. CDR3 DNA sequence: TGTGCCAGCAGTTCTAGGACTAGCGGAACCAAAAACATTCAGTACTTC.

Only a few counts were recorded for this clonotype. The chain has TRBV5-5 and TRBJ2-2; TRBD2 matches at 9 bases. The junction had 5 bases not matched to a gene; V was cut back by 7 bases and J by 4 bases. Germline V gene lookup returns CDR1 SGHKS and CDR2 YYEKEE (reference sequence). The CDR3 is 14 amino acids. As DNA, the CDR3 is TGTGCCAGCGTCCTAGCGGGGTTCACCGGGGAGCTGTTTTTT. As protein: CASVLAGFTGELFF.

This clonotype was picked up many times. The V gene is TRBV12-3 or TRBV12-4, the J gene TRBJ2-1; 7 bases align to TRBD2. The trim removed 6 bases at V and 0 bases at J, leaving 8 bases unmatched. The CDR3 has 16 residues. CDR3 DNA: TGTGCCAGCAGCCGGCGGGGGATGAGCTCCTACAATGAGCAGTTCTTC. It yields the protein CASSRRGMSSYNEQFF.